A selection of T cell receptor beta chains follows, all from one sample in a study of blood T cell repertoires in COVID-19. Produced via immunoSEQ multiplex PCR; TCRdb's table is partial and in-frame only. The table includes about 220,000 clones, 85% detected once. The sequenced sample consisted of peripheral blood. The receptors were gathered from a man between 50 and 59 years old who had recovered from COVID-19. Both conserved end residues are part of each CDR3. A D gene is named only where the DNA matches it firmly. Not every row has a clone size; where given, it reads once, few, many or a size class.

V: TRBV7-2; size: once; D: TRBD2; J: TRBJ2-3; CDR3: CASSFETSGTPTDTQYF; DNA: TGTGCCAGCAGCTTTGAGACTAGCGGGACGCCCACAGATACGCAGTATTTT
V: TRBV27; size: .; D: TRBD2; J: TRBJ2-1; CDR3: CASSLWASGIVNEQFF; DNA: TGTGCCAGCAGTTTATGGGCTAGCGGGATTGTCAATGAGCAGTTCTTC
V: TRBV3-1/TRBV3-2; size: .; D: .; J: TRBJ1-1; CDR3: CASSQEQVWTEAFF; DNA: TGTGCCAGCAGCCAAGAGCAGGTTTGGACTGAAGCTTTCTTT
V: TRBV6-5; size: .; D: TRBD1; J: TRBJ2-7; CDR3: CASSYKRTGQSYEQYF; DNA: TGTGCCAGCAGTTACAAAAGGACAGGGCAAAGCTACGAGCAGTACTTC
V: TRBV19; size: .; D: TRBD1; J: TRBJ1-1; CDR3: CASRTGGTGQPEAFF; DNA: TGTGCCAGTAGGACAGGGGGGACAGGGCAACCTGAAGCTTTCTTT
V: TRBV3-1/TRBV3-2; size: .; D: TRBD2; J: TRBJ2-7; CDR3: CASSRTSGSTHEQYF; DNA: TGTGCCAGCAGTCGGACTAGCGGGAGCACCCACGAGCAGTACTTC
V: TRBV10-1; size: once; D: .; J: TRBJ2-2; CDR3: CASSDPGDTGELFF; DNA: TGCGCCAGCAGCGACCCAGGGGACACCGGGGAGCTGTTTTTT
V: TRBV6-5; size: .; D: .; J: TRBJ2-1; CDR3: CASSYSALLGIEQFF; DNA: TGTGCCAGCAGTTACTCGGCCCTACTAGGTATTGAGCAGTTCTTC
V: TRBV18; size: .; D: TRBD1; J: TRBJ2-2; CDR3: CASSLGTEHTGELFF; DNA: TGTGCCAGCTCCCTCGGGACAGAGCACACCGGGGAGCTGTTTTTT
V: TRBV10-3; size: .; D: .; J: TRBJ1-1; CDR3: CAISESVGGQGTEAFF; DNA: TGTGCCATCAGTGAGTCCGTCGGGGGGCAGGGGACTGAAGCTTTCTTT
V: TRBV3-1/TRBV3-2; size: .; D: .; J: TRBJ2-7; CDR3: CASSQVPYEQYF; DNA: TGTGCCAGCAGCCAAGTCCCGTACGAGCAGTACTTC
V: TRBV2; size: .; D: TRBD1; J: TRBJ1-2; CDR3: CASSPDRVYGYTF; DNA: TGTGCCAGCAGCCCTGACAGGGTCTATGGCTACACCTTC
V: TRBV11-2; size: few; D: .; J: TRBJ2-7; CDR3: CASSSDRGPNEQYF; DNA: TGTGCCAGCAGCTCGGACCGCGGGCCAAACGAGCAGTACTTC
V: TRBV7-9; size: .; D: TRBD2; J: TRBJ2-7; CDR3: CASSLGTSGTHEQYF; DNA: TGTGCCAGCAGCTTGGGGACTAGCGGGACCCACGAGCAGTACTTC
V: TRBV5-6; size: .; D: .; J: TRBJ2-7; CDR3: CASSSSGREQYF; DNA: TGTGCCAGCAGCAGCAGCGGTCGCGAGCAGTACTTC
V: TRBV7-9; size: .; D: TRBD1; J: TRBJ2-7; CDR3: CASSVDRGRYEQYF; DNA: TGTGCCAGCAGCGTCGACAGGGGGCGGTACGAGCAGTACTTC
V: TRBV7-9; size: .; D: TRBD2; J: TRBJ2-7; CDR3: CASSLGRSGSSYEQYF; DNA: TGTGCCAGCAGCTTGGGCCGTAGCGGGAGCTCCTACGAGCAGTACTTC
V: TRBV10-2; size: .; D: TRBD2; J: TRBJ2-1; CDR3: CASSESLAEIYFNEQFF; DNA: TGCGCCAGCAGTGAATCACTAGCGGAAATTTACTTCAATGAGCAGTTCTTC
V: TRBV27; size: .; D: .; J: TRBJ1-2; CDR3: CASSRQGIINYGYTF; DNA: TGTGCCAGCAGCCGGCAGGGTATTATTAACTATGGCTACACCTTC
V: TRBV18; size: .; D: .; J: TRBJ2-1; CDR3: CASSRGQEQFF; DNA: TGTGCCAGCTCACGAGGTCAGGAGCAGTTCTTC
V: TRBV5-8; size: few; D: .; J: TRBJ2-2; CDR3: CASSPGHIGSGELFF; DNA: TGTGCCAGCAGCCCGGGACATATTGGTTCCGGGGAGCTGTTTTTT
V: TRBV28; size: .; D: TRBD2; J: TRBJ2-7; CDR3: CASSLVLAGRRVEQYF; DNA: TGTGCCAGCAGTTTAGTACTAGCGGGGAGGCGGGTGGAGCAGTACTTC
V: TRBV6-1; size: .; D: TRBD2; J: TRBJ2-7; CDR3: CASSEAIPGLAGAYEQYF; DNA: TGTGCCAGCAGTGAAGCGATCCCGGGACTAGCGGGAGCCTACGAGCAGTACTTC
V: TRBV11-1; size: .; D: .; J: TRBJ1-4; CDR3: CASSRNEKLFF; DNA: TGTGCCAGCAGCCGGAATGAAAAACTGTTTTTT
V: TRBV28; size: .; D: TRBD1; J: TRBJ2-7; CDR3: CASSRGQGYEQYF; DNA: TGTGCCAGCAGTCGCGGACAGGGGTACGAGCAGTACTTC
V: TRBV11-2; size: .; D: .; J: TRBJ2-7; CDR3: CASSPRIATYEQYF; DNA: TGTGCCAGCAGCCCCAGGATAGCGACCTACGAGCAGTACTTC
V: TRBV6-5; size: .; D: .; J: TRBJ1-3; CDR3: CASSPGEFTIYF; DNA: TGTGCCAGCTCCCCGGGGGAATTTACCATATATTTT
V: TRBV7-2; size: .; D: .; J: TRBJ2-7; CDR3: CASSFDRAGEQYF; DNA: TGTGCCAGCAGCTTTGACAGGGCGGGGGAGCAGTACTTC
V: TRBV5-6; size: .; D: .; J: TRBJ2-5; CDR3: CASSRWTEETQYF; DNA: TGTGCCAGCAGCCGATGGACAGAAGAGACCCAGTACTTC
V: TRBV30; size: .; D: .; J: TRBJ1-2; CDR3: CAWVRGNYGYTF; DNA: TGTGCCTGGGTTAGGGGAAACTATGGCTACACCTTC
V: TRBV6-6; size: once; D: .; J: TRBJ1-5; CDR3: CASSYRNQPQHF; DNA: TGTGCCAGCAGTTACCGTAATCAGCCCCAGCATTTT
V: TRBV18; size: few; D: .; J: TRBJ1-4; CDR3: CASSSLQGTNEKLFF; DNA: TGTGCCAGCTCATCCCTACAGGGAACTAATGAAAAACTGTTTTTT
V: TRBV18; size: .; D: .; J: TRBJ2-7; CDR3: CASSPGPGGEDYEQYF; DNA: TGTGCCAGCTCACCGGGGCCTGGCGGAGAGGACTACGAGCAGTACTTC
V: TRBV4-2; size: once; D: TRBD1; J: TRBJ1-4; CDR3: CASTRGTGDRDNEKLFF; DNA: TGTGCCAGCACCCGCGGGACCGGGGACAGGGATAATGAAAAACTGTTTTTT
V: TRBV12-3/TRBV12-4; size: .; D: .; J: TRBJ1-1; CDR3: CASSLEGPGAFF; DNA: TGTGCCAGCAGTTTAGAGGGTCCGGGGGCTTTCTTT
V: TRBV3-1/TRBV3-2; size: .; D: TRBD1; J: TRBJ1-1; CDR3: CASSQELWTGNWNTEAFF; DNA: TGTGCCAGCAGCCAAGAATTATGGACAGGGAACTGGAACACTGAAGCTTTCTTT
V: TRBV7-9; size: .; D: TRBD1; J: TRBJ1-6; CDR3: CASSSGTGTGNSPLHF; DNA: TGTGCCAGCAGCTCCGGAACGGGGACAGGGAATTCACCCCTCCACTTT
V: TRBV4-1; size: .; D: .; J: TRBJ2-7; CDR3: CASSQDPGPYEQYF; DNA: TGCGCCAGCAGCCAAGATCCAGGGCCCTACGAGCAGTACTTC
V: TRBV6-5; size: .; D: .; J: TRBJ1-1; CDR3: CASSYSGTGATEAFF; DNA: TGTGCCAGCAGTTACTCTGGCACCGGAGCCACTGAAGCTTTCTTT
V: TRBV5-1; size: .; D: .; J: TRBJ2-3; CDR3: CASSLEPEISTDTQYF; DNA: TGCGCCAGCAGCTTGGAACCCGAGATTAGCACAGATACGCAGTATTTT
V: TRBV2; size: .; D: .; J: TRBJ1-5; CDR3: CASSEAQGSNQPQHF; DNA: TGTGCCAGCAGTGAAGCGCAGGGAAGCAATCAGCCCCAGCATTTT
V: TRBV12-5; size: .; D: .; J: TRBJ1-1; CDR3: CASGIQGNTEAFF; DNA: TGTGCTAGTGGTATACAGGGTAACACTGAAGCTTTCTTT
V: TRBV2; size: .; D: TRBD2; J: TRBJ2-7; CDR3: CASSAIAGGEQYF; DNA: TGTGCCAGCAGTGCAATAGCGGGGGGCGAGCAGTACTTC
V: TRBV7-9; size: .; D: TRBD2; J: TRBJ2-1; CDR3: CASSSRGLAAYNEQFF; DNA: TGTGCCAGCAGCTCGCGGGGACTAGCGGCCTACAATGAGCAGTTCTTC
V: TRBV18; size: .; D: .; J: TRBJ1-2; CDR3: CASSPGEAEEGYGYTF; DNA: TGTGCCAGCTCACCAGGGGAGGCCGAGGAAGGCTATGGCTACACCTTC
V: TRBV11-3; size: .; D: TRBD2; J: TRBJ2-1; CDR3: CASSPRTSGIYNEQFF; DNA: TGTGCCAGCAGCCCCCGGACTAGCGGGATCTACAATGAGCAGTTCTTC
V: TRBV2; size: few; D: TRBD1; J: TRBJ2-3; CDR3: CASGRGQGLTDTQYF; DNA: TGTGCCAGCGGGCGGGGACAGGGCCTCACAGATACGCAGTATTTT
V: TRBV13; size: .; D: TRBD1; J: TRBJ1-2; CDR3: CASSLRTGARGGYTF; DNA: TGTGCCAGCAGCCTAAGGACAGGAGCCAGGGGTGGCTACACCTTC
V: TRBV5-1; size: once; D: .; J: TRBJ2-7; CDR3: CASSERPRGSYEQYF; DNA: TGCGCCAGCAGCGAAAGGCCTCGGGGCTCCTACGAGCAGTACTTC
V: TRBV6-5; size: few; D: TRBD1; J: TRBJ1-6; CDR3: CASSYYGTVNSPLHF; DNA: TGTGCCAGCAGTTACTACGGGACAGTAAATTCACCCCTCCACTTT
V: TRBV25-1; size: .; D: TRBD1; J: TRBJ2-7; CDR3: CASRGGSGQGTYEQYF; DNA: TGTGCCAGCAGGGGGGGGTCGGGACAGGGAACCTACGAGCAGTACTTC
V: TRBV30; size: .; D: .; J: TRBJ2-7; CDR3: CAWSVRPYNAYEQYF; DNA: TGTGCCTGGAGTGTACGCCCCTATAACGCCTACGAGCAGTACTTC